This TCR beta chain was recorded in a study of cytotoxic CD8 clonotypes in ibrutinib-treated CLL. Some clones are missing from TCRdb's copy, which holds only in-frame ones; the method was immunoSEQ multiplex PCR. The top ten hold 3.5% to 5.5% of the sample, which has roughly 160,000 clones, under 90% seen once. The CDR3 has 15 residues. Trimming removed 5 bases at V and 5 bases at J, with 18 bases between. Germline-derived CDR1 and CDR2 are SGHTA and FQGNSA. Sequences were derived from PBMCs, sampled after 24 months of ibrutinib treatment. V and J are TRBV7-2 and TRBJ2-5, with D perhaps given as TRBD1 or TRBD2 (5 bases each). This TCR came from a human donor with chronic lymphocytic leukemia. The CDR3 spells CASSTPGRTGETQYF. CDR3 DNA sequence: TGTGCCAGCAGCACCCCGGGACGGACGGGGGAGACCCAGTACTTC.